This passage covers 22 T cell receptor beta chains from one sample sequenced in a study of T cell changes during pregnancy in multiple sclerosis. The method was immunoSEQ multiplex PCR; TCRdb's version includes in-frame clones alone and lacks a portion of them. The sample contains 40,000 to 50,000 clones, almost 95% of which appear only once. The specimen comprised CD8+ T cells from peripheral blood mononuclear cells, sampled in the third trimester of pregnancy. All receptors derive from a female donor with multiple sclerosis, enrolled in a pregnancy study.

The V gene is TRBV28, the J gene TRBJ2-1; no definite D call. Germline values: CDR1 MDHEN, CDR2 SYDVKM. The CDR3 contains 13 residues. V lost 6 bases to trimming and J lost 6 bases, with 12 bases between them. The CDR3, as DNA: TGTGCCAGCAGCCCGGTTGCCCCCAATGAGCAGTTCTTC. It is translated as CASSPVAPNEQFF.

V gene TRBV6-1 combines with J gene TRBJ2-2; weak D call: TRBD2 (6 bases). The CDR3 spans 12 residues. Trimming left V 11 bases short and J 6 bases short, with 13 bases between. Germline CDR1 MNHNS, CDR2 SASEGT. CDR3: CASGPGAGELFF. As DNA, the CDR3 is TGTGCCTCAGGCCCGGGGGCCGGGGAGCTGTTTTTT.

This clone came up once. The J gene is TRBJ1-2, the V gene TRBV30, with 9 bases identical to TRBD1. The CDR3 loop spans 15 amino acids. Germline V lookup: CDR1 GTSNPN, CDR2 SVGIG (reference sequence). The J segment lost 2 bases and the V segment lost 1 base, leaving 5 bases of the junction unmatched. The CDR3 sequence is CAWSGGQGVNYGYTF. In nucleotides, the CDR3 is TGTGCCTGGAGTGGGGGACAGGGCGTCAACTATGGCTACACCTTC.

The rearrangement joins TRBV6-1 to TRBJ2-1; TRBD2 is a possible D gene (6 bases). This CDR3 has 16 amino acids. The V end lost 4 bases, the J end lost 3 bases, and 16 bases lay between the germline ends. Germline V gene lookup returns CDR1 MNHNS and CDR2 SASEGT. Here the CDR3 reads CASSGRGIWGYNEQFF. CDR3 DNA sequence: TGTGCCAGCAGTGGTCGGGGGATATGGGGCTACAATGAGCAGTTCTTC.

This chain uses TRBV29-1 with TRBJ2-2; perhaps TRBD1 as D (6 bases). CDR3 length: 12 residues. The germline V gene has CDR1 SQVTM and CDR2 ANQGSEA. V gave up 6 bases and J gave up 7 bases, with 12 bases separating them. Here the CDR3 reads CSVTGWGGELFF. The CDR3 nucleotides read TGCAGCGTAACAGGGTGGGGCGGGGAGCTGTTTTTT.

The rearrangement uses TRBV27 and TRBJ2-3; TRBD2 matches 10 bases. V lost 7 bases and J lost 4; bases outside the gene matches: 5. In germline, CDR1 is MNHEY, CDR2 SMNVEV (reference sequence). The CDR3 spans 14 residues. The CDR3 region is CASTPAGGPDTQYF. CDR3 coding DNA: TGTGCCAGCACTCCAGCGGGAGGGCCAGATACGCAGTATTTT.

The chain combines TRBV5-6 with TRBJ2-5; 11 nucleotides match TRBD2. With V trimmed by 0 bases and J by 0 bases, 7 bases remained unmatched. The CDR3 is made up of 18 amino acids. CDR1 and CDR2 from the germline V gene are SGHDT and YYEEEE. The chain's CDR3 is CASSLVGTSGTYQETQYF. The CDR3 DNA is TGTGCCAGCAGCTTGGTTGGGACTAGCGGCACGTACCAAGAGACCCAGTACTTC. The full variable domain, rest sourced from reference TRBV5-6 and TRBJ2-5, is DAGVTQSPTHLIKTRGQQVTLRCSPKSGHDTVSWYQQALGQGPQFIFQYYEEEERQRGNFPDRFSGHQFPNYSSELNVNALLLGDSALYLCASSLVGTSGTYQETQYFGPGTRLLVL.

This clone came up once. The rearrangement links TRBV5-1 to TRBJ2-1, with 8 bases identical to TRBD2. V dropped 0 bases and J dropped 0; count of bases not matched to a gene: 11. The CDR3 is 19 amino acids. Germline V gene sequence: CDR1 SGHRS, CDR2 YFSETQ. CDR3 DNA: TGCGCCAGCAGCTTGGTCCCTAGCGGGTACCCTAGCTCCTACAATGAGCAGTTCTTC. The encoded protein is CASSLVPSGYPSSYNEQFF. Together with reference TRBV5-1 and TRBJ2-1, the CDR3 gives the full variable domain: KAGVTQTPRYLIKTRGQQVTLSCSPISGHRSVSWYQQTPGQGLQFLFEYFSETQRNKGNFPGRFSGRQFSNSRSEMNVSTLELGDSALYLCASSLVPSGYPSSYNEQFFGPGTRLTVL.

J is TRBJ2-7 and V is TRBV28; perhaps TRBD1 as D (6 bases). Germline CDR1 is MDHEN and CDR2 is SYDVKM. This CDR3 has 17 residues. V shed 4 bases and J shed 3 bases, with 22 bases lying between them. For the CDR3, the DNA is TGTGCCAGCAGTTCTTCTCCCCTCTCGGGACACAACTACGAGCAGTACTTC. Protein product: CASSSSPLSGHNYEQYF.

The V call is TRBV27, the J call TRBJ2-7; the D gene is possibly TRBD1 (7 bases). CDR1 MNHEY and CDR2 SMNVEV come from the germline V gene (reference sequence). The CDR3 extends over 13 amino acids. V was cut by 7 bases and J by 3 bases, with 13 bases left in between. The CDR3 reads CASTSGGGYEQYF. The DNA of the CDR3 is TGTGCCAGCACCTCAGGGGGAGGCTACGAGCAGTACTTC.

The chain carries TRBV7-2 and TRBJ2-1, with TRBD2 as a possible D gene (7 bases). The germline V gene encodes CDR1 SGHTA and CDR2 FQGNSA. Trimming pared 2 bases from V and 6 bases from J, leaving 14 bases between. This CDR3 spans 15 amino acids. The CDR3 region has the DNA TGTGCCAGCAGCTTAACAGCGGGACAACGCAATGAGCAGTTCTTC. Translating gives CASSLTAGQRNEQFF.

This rearrangement joins TRBV6-1 to TRBJ2-3; D is possibly TRBD2 (7 bases). V lost 6 bases to trimming and J lost 2 bases, with 15 bases between them. CDR3 length: 15 residues. Germline CDR1 and CDR2: MNHNS and SASEGT. CDR3 sequence reads: CASSGGRGLTDTQYF. The CDR3 coding sequence is TGTGCCAGCAGCGGGGGGCGGGGACTCACAGATACGCAGTATTTT.

J is TRBJ2-5 and V is TRBV27; 7 bases line up with TRBD2. This CDR3 has 14 amino acids. The V gene's germline CDR1 is MNHEY and CDR2 SMNVEV (reference sequence). V trimming: 3 bases; J trimming: 2 bases; junction bases outside the gene matches: 3. The chain's CDR3 is CASSLGDYQETQYF. CDR3 nucleotide sequence: TGTGCCAGCAGTTTGGGGGACTATCAAGAGACCCAGTACTTC.

This clone was seen only once. The chain couples TRBV30 to TRBJ2-1, with D unclear. Trimming left V 4 bases short and J 6 bases short, with 19 bases between. CDR3 length equals 15 residues. Per the germline V gene, CDR1 is GTSNPN and CDR2 is SVGIG (reference sequence). This CDR3 is CAWNIPGTVFNEQFF. The CDR3 coding sequence is TGTGCCTGGAATATTCCCGGTACAGTGTTCAATGAGCAGTTCTTC.

This clone was recorded once. The genes are TRBV19 and TRBJ2-5; TRBD2 matches at 7 bases. After removal of 4 bases from V and 4 bases from J, the junction contained 12 bases not matched to a gene. CDR1 LNHDA and CDR2 SQIVND come from the germline V gene (reference sequence). The CDR3 spans 16 residues. CDR3 residues: CASSTGGRGYPETQYF. In DNA, the CDR3 is TGTGCCAGTAGTACGGGGGGTCGCGGGTACCCAGAGACCCAGTACTTC.

The chain couples TRBV11-1 to TRBJ2-1; 9 nucleotides agree with TRBD2. Germline CDR1 reads SGHAT; CDR2 reads FQDESV (reference sequence). This CDR3 contains 16 residues. V shed 5 bases, J shed 1 base, and the junction held 6 bases outside the gene matches. In nucleotides, the CDR3 is TGTGCCAGCAGCGCGCGGGGGGGCAGATCCTACAATGAGCAGTTCTTC. This encodes CASSARGGRSYNEQFF.

The CDR3, as DNA: TGCACCAGCAGCCAAGATCTACCCCTCCTGGAGGCCTACGAGCAGTACTTC. It is translated as CTSSQDLPLLEAYEQYF. The chain employs TRBV1 and TRBJ2-7; the table's TRBD2 call for D was not verified on the DNA. TRBV1 is an annotated pseudogene. The CDR3 contains 17 residues.

J is TRBJ2-7 and V is TRBV19, with 7 bases lining up with TRBD1. CDR3 length: 14 amino acids. Trimming took 3 bases from V and 1 from J; bases not matched to a gene: 3. Germline V gene sequence: CDR1 LNHDA, CDR2 SQIVND (reference sequence). CDR3 loop: CASSIYRGSYEQYF. In nucleotides, the CDR3 is TGTGCCAGTAGTATTTACAGGGGATCCTACGAGCAGTACTTC.

J is TRBJ1-1 and V is TRBV13; D remains unclear. Trimming removed 1 base at V and 11 bases at J, with 11 bases between. CDR3 length equals 12 residues. Germline V lookup: CDR1 PRHDT, CDR2 FYEKMQ (reference sequence). The DNA for the CDR3 is TGTGCCAGCAGCTTAGAATGGCAGAGGGCTTTCTTT. It is translated as CASSLEWQRAFF.

This chain links TRBV5-1 with TRBJ2-7; perhaps TRBD2 as D (6 bases). The germline V gene has CDR1 SGHRS and CDR2 YFSETQ. CDR3 size: 12 residues. Trimming left V 4 bases short and J 6 bases short, with 11 bases between. CDR3 loop: CASSPRRGEQYF. In DNA, the CDR3 is TGCGCCAGCAGCCCGAGGAGGGGCGAGCAGTACTTC.

The chain has TRBV27 and TRBJ2-7, with unresolved D. The CDR3 runs 14 residues. Trimming took off 5 bases at V and 0 bases at J, with 11 bases between the two ends. The germline V gene has CDR1 MNHEY and CDR2 SMNVEV (reference sequence). As DNA, the CDR3 is TGTGCCAGCAGTGATCGGTTGAGCTCCTACGAGCAGTACTTC. The encoded protein is CASSDRLSSYEQYF.

Only a few counts were recorded for this clone. The CDR3 here is CASSSGTSGSDEQFF. CDR3 nucleotide sequence: TGTGCCAGCAGCTCCGGGACTAGCGGGAGTGATGAGCAGTTCTTC. The rearrangement joins TRBV7-8 to TRBJ2-1, with 14 bases matching TRBD2. The CDR3 contains 15 residues. Trimming took 4 bases from V and 8 from J; bases not matched to a gene: 4. Germline assignment: CDR1 SGHVS and CDR2 FQNEAQ.